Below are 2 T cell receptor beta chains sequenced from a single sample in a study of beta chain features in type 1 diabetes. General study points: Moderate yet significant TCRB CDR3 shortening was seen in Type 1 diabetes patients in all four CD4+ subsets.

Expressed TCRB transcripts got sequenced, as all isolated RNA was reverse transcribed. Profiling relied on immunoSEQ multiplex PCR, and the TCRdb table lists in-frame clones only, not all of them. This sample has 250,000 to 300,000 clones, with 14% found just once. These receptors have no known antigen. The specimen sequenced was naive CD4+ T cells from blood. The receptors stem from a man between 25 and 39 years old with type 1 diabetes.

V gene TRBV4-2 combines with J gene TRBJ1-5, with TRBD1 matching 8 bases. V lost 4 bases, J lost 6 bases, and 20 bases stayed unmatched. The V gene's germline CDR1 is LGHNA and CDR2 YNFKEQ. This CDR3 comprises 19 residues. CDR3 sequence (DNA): TGTGCCAGCAGCCGCTATTCAACTTCGACAGGGGTAGAGTCTCAGCCCCAGCATTTT. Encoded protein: CASSRYSTSTGVESQPQHF.

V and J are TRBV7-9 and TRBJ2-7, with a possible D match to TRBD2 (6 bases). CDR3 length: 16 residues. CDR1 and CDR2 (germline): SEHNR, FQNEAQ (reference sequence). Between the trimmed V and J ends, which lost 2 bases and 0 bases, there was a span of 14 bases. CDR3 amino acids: CASSLSPAGASYEQYF. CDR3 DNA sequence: TGTGCCAGCAGCTTATCTCCAGCGGGCGCCTCCTACGAGCAGTACTTC.